Shown below are 15 T cell receptor beta chains from a single sample sequenced in a study of technical replicates of blood from a few donors. Clones were read by immunoSEQ multiplex PCR, and TCRdb kept only the in-frame ones, dropping some. The sample has fewer than 70,000 clones; around 83% are singletons. Sequencing input: PBMCs. The receptors derive from a human donor in good health. Some clones in this sample may be carry-over from other donors' samples.

The table lists this clone with a count of one. CDR3 sequence: CASEPRSGTAYNEQFF. The CDR3 nucleotides read TGTGCCAGCGAACCTCGCAGCGGAACCGCCTACAATGAGCAGTTCTTC. The rearrangement joins TRBV11-3 to TRBJ2-1, with D possibly being TRBD2 (5 bases). V lost 8 bases, J lost 2 bases, and 19 bases lay in between. Germline CDR1 reads SGHNT; CDR2 reads YENEEA. This CDR3 has 16 residues. The full variable domain, completed using reference TRBV11-3 and TRBJ2-1, is EAGVVQSPRYKIIEKKQPVAFWCNPISGHNTLYWYLQNLGQGPELLIRYENEEAVDDSQLPKDRFSAERLKGVDSTLKIQPAELGDSAVYLCASEPRSGTAYNEQFFGPGTRLTVL.

This clone was seen once. The chain couples TRBV4-3 to TRBJ2-7; 7 nucleotides line up with TRBD2. There are 12 residues in the CDR3. The ends lost 4 bases at V and 6 bases at J; junction bases unmatched: 3. The germline gives CDR1 LGHNA, CDR2 YSLEER. The CDR3 protein is CASSPGGVEQYF. In DNA form, the CDR3 reads TGCGCCAGCAGCCCTGGGGGGGTCGAGCAGTACTTC.

CDR3 residues: CASSVGLADPYEQYF. The CDR3 region has the DNA TGTGCCAGCAGCGTAGGGTTAGCGGATCCCTACGAGCAGTACTTC. The rearrangement links TRBV9 to TRBJ2-7; D may be TRBD2 (6 bases). With 0 bases removed from V and 2 bases from J, the gap between germline ends came to 12 bases. The CDR3 has 15 residues. Germline values: CDR1 SGDLS, CDR2 YYNGEE.

The rearrangement links TRBV18 to TRBJ1-2; D perhaps matches TRBD1 (5 bases). The CDR3 length is 15 residues. V lost 3 bases, J lost 1 base, and 12 bases lay in between. From germline, CDR1 is KGHSH and CDR2 LQKENI. The CDR3 DNA is TGTGCCAGCTCACCCCTCCAGGGCGGTAACTATGGCTACACCTTC. It codes for CASSPLQGGNYGYTF.

The V gene is TRBV9, the J gene TRBJ2-3; 7 bases map to TRBD1. Germline V lookup: CDR1 SGDLS, CDR2 YYNGEE. CDR3 length equals 16 residues. J lost 4 bases, V lost 4 bases, and 12 bases had no gene match. CDR3 amino acids: CASSRGPTGSSDTQYF. CDR3 sequence (DNA): TGTGCCAGCAGCCGCGGCCCGACAGGGAGCTCAGATACGCAGTATTTT.

The chain recombines TRBV13 with TRBJ1-3, with TRBD1 as a possible D gene (6 bases). Trimming left V 6 bases short and J 0 bases short, with 15 bases between. Per germline, CDR1 PRHDT and CDR2 FYEKMQ (reference sequence). The CDR3 has 16 amino acids. CDR3 nucleotide sequence: TGTGCCAGCAGGGGTACCGGGACAACCTCTGGAAACACCATATATTTT. This encodes CASRGTGTTSGNTIYF. Filled out from reference TRBV13 and TRBJ1-3, the complete variable domain reads AAGVIQSPRHLIKEKRETATLKCYPIPRHDTVYWYQQGPGQDPQFLISFYEKMQSDKGSIPDRFSAQQFSDYHSELNMSSLELGDSALYFCASRGTGTTSGNTIYFGEGSWLTVV.

The CDR3: CASSSQDYGYTF. For the CDR3, the DNA is TGTGCCAGCAGCAGCCAGGACTATGGCTACACCTTC. The chain is built from TRBV2 and TRBJ1-2; no clear D gene. Deletions cut 6 bases from V and 3 bases from J, with 8 bases between. CDR1 SNHLY and CDR2 FYNNEI come from the germline V gene. The CDR3 spans 12 residues.

The rearrangement uses TRBV5-5 and TRBJ2-7; TRBD2 might be the D (5 bases). Trimming removed 5 bases from V and 4 bases from J, with 19 bases in between. CDR3 size: 15 residues. Germline-derived CDR1 and CDR2 are SGHKS and YYEKEE (reference sequence). The CDR3 protein is CASRQGWIGSYEQYF. CDR3 DNA sequence: TGTGCCAGCAGGCAAGGGTGGATTGGGAGTTACGAGCAGTACTTC.

This chain joins TRBV5-1 and TRBJ1-1; 7 bases fit TRBD1. CDR3 size: 15 residues. The V and J ends lost 5 bases and 2 bases, in that order; junction bases with no gene match: 9. Germline-derived CDR1 and CDR2 are SGHRS and YFSETQ. Written as DNA, the CDR3 is TGCGCCAGCAGGTTGATGACAGGGTTTAACACTGAAGCTTTCTTT. It translates to CASRLMTGFNTEAFF.

The V and J genes are TRBV9 and TRBJ1-1; 9 nucleotides match TRBD1. The CDR3 has 13 amino acids. The germline gives CDR1 SGDLS, CDR2 YYNGEE. J gave up 8 bases and V 3 bases, and 5 bases lay outside the gene matches. The CDR3 nucleotides are TGTGCCAGCAGCGCTGGGACAGGGAAAGAAGCTTTCTTT. It is translated as CASSAGTGKEAFF.

CDR3 sequence (DNA): TGTGCCAGTAGTATGAACAGGGGTCTTGAGCAGTACTTC. It is translated as CASSMNRGLEQYF. This chain uses TRBV19 with TRBJ2-7, with 7 nucleotides matching TRBD1. The CDR3 extends over 13 amino acids. Germline V lookup: CDR1 LNHDA, CDR2 SQIVND (reference sequence). The V segment lost 3 bases and the J segment 7 bases; nucleotides outside the gene matches: 6.

V usage is TRBV10-1 and J usage is TRBJ2-1; 11 nucleotides agree with TRBD1. The CDR3 is 14 residues long. V lost 10 bases, J lost 4 bases, and 6 bases stayed unmatched. The germline V gene encodes CDR1 WNHNN and CDR2 SYGVQD (reference sequence). CDR3 loop: CANNRDRGYNEQFF. As DNA, the CDR3 is TGCGCCAACAACCGGGACAGGGGGTACAATGAGCAGTTCTTC.

The V gene is TRBV13, the J gene TRBJ1-1; tentative D call: TRBD1 (5 bases). CDR1 is PRHDT, CDR2 FYEKMQ, per germline (reference sequence). There are 15 residues in the CDR3. Trimming took off 1 base at V and 5 bases at J, with 14 bases between the two ends. CDR3 protein: CASSLEGGGDTEAFF. The CDR3 DNA reads as TGTGCCAGCAGCTTAGAGGGCGGGGGTGATACTGAAGCTTTCTTT.

The chain links TRBV4-3 to TRBJ1-1, with D perhaps TRBD1 (5 bases). CDR1 LGHNA and CDR2 YSLEER come from the germline V gene. V lost 1 base, J lost 4 bases, and 7 bases lay in between. The CDR3 extends over 13 amino acids. The DNA of the CDR3 is TGCGCCAGCAGCCAAGTAGGGGTCACTGAAGCTTTCTTT. Protein product: CASSQVGVTEAFF.

The chain joins TRBV7-2 to TRBJ2-1; D gene ambiguous. The V end lost 5 bases, the J end lost 3 bases, and 8 bases lay between the germline ends. The CDR3 is 13 residues long. Germline V gene data show CDR1 as SGHTA and CDR2 as FQGNSA. DNA of the CDR3: TGTGCCAGCAGCCCACGACTCTACAATGAGCAGTTCTTC. This codes for CASSPRLYNEQFF.